The source of this T cell receptor (beta chain) is a study of OX40 agonist ivuxolimab in advanced cancers. Clones were sequenced by immunoSEQ multiplex PCR, and TCRdb holds only the in-frame ones, with some missing. The sample has tens of thousands of clones, roughly 80% seen once; the top ten hold roughly 2.1%. The starting material was CD4+ or CD8+ T cells sorted from blood, obtained in a trial of the OX40 agonist ivuxolimab. The receptor's source is an adult with an advanced solid tumor such as melanoma, head and neck, liver or kidney cancer.

In nucleotides, the CDR3 is TGTGCCAGCAGCGGCCGGACAGGGGGGGCCGAGACCCAGTACTTC. It is translated as CASSGRTGGAETQYF. V usage is TRBV5-4 and J usage is TRBJ2-5; the match to TRBD1 covers 10 bases. The CDR3 spans 15 residues. CDR1 and CDR2 (germline): SGHNT, YYREEE (reference sequence). Unmatched junction bases numbered 8, after V lost 4 bases and J lost 5 bases.